Following are 16 T cell receptor beta chains from one sample sequenced in a study of identical twins. TCRdb re-called the 5' RACE reads with MiXCR, one entry per CDR3 protein. The data contain 450,000 or so distinct CDR3 sequences, approximately 24% of them singletons. This same sample was also part of a study on T cells expressing NK-cell markers.

The sequencing input was CD4+ T cells sorted from blood. The receptors derive from a woman aged 18-29 years in good health.

V is TRBV6-5 and J is TRBJ1-1; a possible D gene is TRBD1 (5 bases). V dropped 3 bases and J dropped 5 bases, with 16 bases sitting between them. The germline CDR1 and CDR2 sequences are MNHEY and SVGAGI. The CDR3 runs to 15 residues. CDR3: CASSYTDSIRTEAFF. CDR3 DNA sequence: TGTGCCAGCAGTTATACCGACAGTATTAGGACTGAAGCTTTCTTT.

The chain uses TRBV6-1 and TRBJ2-7, with D perhaps matching TRBD2 (5 bases). The CDR3 is 13 residues long. Trimming took off 7 bases at V and 5 bases at J, with 15 bases between the two ends. The V gene's germline CDR1 is MNHNS and CDR2 SASEGT. The DNA for the CDR3 is TGTGCCAGCATCGGCCTAGCTTTAGACGAGCAGTACTTC. It specifies CASIGLALDEQYF.

This clonotype was seen a single time. Being one base from a much bigger clone, this may be a read error. The V gene is TRBV7-9, the J gene TRBJ1-1; a weak D match, TRBD1 (5 bases). This CDR3 has 14 amino acids. Germline CDR1 is SEHNR and CDR2 is FQNEAQ (reference sequence). V lost 3 bases to trimming and J lost 1 base, with 9 bases between them. The CDR3 region has the DNA TGTGCCAGCAGCTTTGCAGGGAGGAACACTGAAGCTTTCTTT. It yields the protein CASSFAGRNTEAFF.

This clonotype has a count of ten or more. This rearrangement joins TRBV12-3 or TRBV12-4 to TRBJ2-1; tentatively, D is TRBD2 (5 bases). V was pared by 4 bases and J by 7 bases, with 8 bases between. CDR3 size: 12 residues. As DNA, the CDR3 is TGTGCCAGCAGTTGGAGGACTAATGAGCAGTTCTTC. Residues: CASSWRTNEQFF.

The chain uses TRBV18 and TRBJ2-5; no firm D call. Trimming pared 3 bases from V and 5 bases from J, leaving 7 bases between. Germline values: CDR1 KGHSH, CDR2 LQKENI. The CDR3 extends over 12 amino acids. The CDR3 here is CASSPDGETQYF. CDR3 DNA sequence: TGTGCCAGCTCACCCGACGGGGAGACCCAGTACTTC.

This clonotype appeared a few times. The J gene is TRBJ2-7, the V gene TRBV20-1; TRBD2 matches at 10 bases. The trim removed 0 bases at V and 3 bases at J, leaving 8 bases unmatched. The CDR3 spans 16 residues. From germline, CDR1 is DFQATT and CDR2 SNEGSKA (reference sequence). The CDR3 loop is CSARDASGGPHYEQYF. Here the CDR3 DNA reads TGCAGTGCTAGAGATGCTAGCGGGGGACCCCACTACGAGCAGTACTTC.

V gene TRBV6-1 combines with J gene TRBJ2-1, with D hard to call. The germline gives CDR1 MNHNS, CDR2 SASEGT. V was pared by 7 bases and J by 0 bases, with 13 bases between. The CDR3 length is 15 residues. The CDR3 coding sequence is TGTGCCAGCAAGAAGGATTTCCTCTCCTACAATGAGCAGTTCTTC. It is translated as CASKKDFLSYNEQFF.

This clonotype was counted once. J is TRBJ2-7 and V is TRBV2; 9 positions match TRBD1. The CDR3 spans 14 residues. Germline trimming cut 6 bases from V and 6 bases from J; bases unmatched to any gene: 9. Germline V lookup: CDR1 SNHLY, CDR2 FYNNEI. For the CDR3, the DNA is TGTGCCAGCAGGGAACCGGGACAGGGAGTCGAGCAGTACTTC. This encodes CASREPGQGVEQYF.

This clonotype was found a few times. The rearrangement links TRBV7-6 to TRBJ2-5; 7 bases are a match to TRBD2. CDR1 is SGHVS and CDR2 is FNYEAQ in the germline V gene. The CDR3 has 15 amino acids. V lost 5 bases, J lost 9 bases, and 15 bases stayed unmatched. CDR3 in amino acids: CASSNRLAPVGAQYF. The CDR3 DNA is TGTGCCAGCAGCAACCGACTAGCCCCCGTGGGGGCCCAGTACTTC.

DNA of the CDR3: TGCAGTGCTAGAATAGTTCTGGGTGGCGCAGATACGCAGTATTTT. Translating gives CSARIVLGGADTQYF. The chain joins TRBV20-1 to TRBJ2-3; no clear D. Trimming left V 2 bases short and J 4 bases short, with 16 bases between. Germline CDR1 reads DFQATT; CDR2 reads SNEGSKA (reference sequence). The length of the CDR3 is 15 residues.

This clonotype was seen a few times. The V and J genes are TRBV6-5 and TRBJ2-5; no reliable D call. The CDR3 contains 11 residues. With 6 bases removed from V and 3 bases from J, the gap between germline ends came to 5 bases. In germline, CDR1 is MNHEY, CDR2 SVGAGI. The CDR3 loop is CASRAKETQYF. DNA of the CDR3: TGTGCCAGCAGGGCAAAAGAGACCCAGTACTTC.

This clonotype occurred a few times. This chain links TRBV20-1 with TRBJ2-2; 7 nucleotides agree with TRBD1. Per the germline V gene, CDR1 is DFQATT and CDR2 is SNEGSKA (reference sequence). The CDR3 spans 13 residues. The V gene end was trimmed by 6 bases and the J gene end by 4 bases; junction bases not matched to a gene: 5. The CDR3 is CSATTGTTGELFF. As DNA, the CDR3 is TGCAGTGCCACGACAGGGACCACCGGGGAGCTGTTTTTT.

The chain links TRBV12-3 or TRBV12-4 to TRBJ2-2, with D maybe TRBD2 (5 bases). The CDR3 loop spans 16 amino acids. The ends were cut back, 6 bases at V and 4 bases at J, with 18 bases in the middle. CDR3 loop: CASSQGRGMGTGELFF. The CDR3 DNA is TGTGCCAGCAGCCAAGGACGGGGAATGGGCACCGGGGAGCTGTTTTTT.

The chain has TRBV12-3 or TRBV12-4 and TRBJ2-7, with 7 bases that match TRBD2. This CDR3 has 14 residues. The trim removed 2 bases at V and 5 bases at J, leaving 6 bases unmatched. In nucleotides, the CDR3 is TGTGCCAGCAGTTTAAGGGGAGGGCCCCACGAGCAGTACTTC. Amino acids: CASSLRGGPHEQYF.

This clonotype was detected a few times. This chain connects TRBV6-1 to TRBJ1-1, with 7 bases lining up with TRBD1. Germline assignment: CDR1 MNHNS and CDR2 SASEGT. The CDR3 extends over 14 amino acids. V trimming: 5 bases; J trimming: 1 base; junction bases outside the gene matches: 4. The DNA for the CDR3 is TGTGCCAGCAGTAAGGGACAGAAGAACACTGAAGCTTTCTTT. Its protein product is CASSKGQKNTEAFF.

The chain is built from TRBV5-1 and TRBJ2-7; 10 bases line up with TRBD2. The length of the CDR3 is 15 residues. V dropped 0 bases and J dropped 2; count of bases not matched to a gene: 2. Germline loops: CDR1 SGHRS, CDR2 YFSETQ. CDR3: CASSLVAGGAYEQYF. The CDR3, as DNA: TGCGCCAGCAGCTTGGTAGCGGGAGGCGCCTACGAGCAGTACTTC.